This record concerns one TCR beta chain sequence. Germline values: CDR1 SGHDT, CDR2 YYEEEE. This CDR3 is built from 13 residues. V was clipped by 2 bases and J by 2 bases; unmatched bases: 1. The sample comes from a study of cytomegalovirus exposure and HLA in healthy donors. The PCR was carried out with 60 Vbeta primers and 13 Jbeta primers. TCRdb's table, derived via immunoSEQ multiplex PCR, lists solely in-frame clones and lacks some. The data contain about 160,000 clones, roughly 77% of them seen just once; the ten biggest clones take up about 2.6%. The sequence was collected from a woman in her 40s in good health and CMV-seropositive. Material: PBMCs. V is TRBV5-6 and J is TRBJ2-7; 7 positions agree with TRBD2. CDR3 protein: CASSFGGAYEQYF. The CDR3 DNA reads TGTGCCAGCAGCTTTGGGGGGGCCTACGAGCAGTACTTC.